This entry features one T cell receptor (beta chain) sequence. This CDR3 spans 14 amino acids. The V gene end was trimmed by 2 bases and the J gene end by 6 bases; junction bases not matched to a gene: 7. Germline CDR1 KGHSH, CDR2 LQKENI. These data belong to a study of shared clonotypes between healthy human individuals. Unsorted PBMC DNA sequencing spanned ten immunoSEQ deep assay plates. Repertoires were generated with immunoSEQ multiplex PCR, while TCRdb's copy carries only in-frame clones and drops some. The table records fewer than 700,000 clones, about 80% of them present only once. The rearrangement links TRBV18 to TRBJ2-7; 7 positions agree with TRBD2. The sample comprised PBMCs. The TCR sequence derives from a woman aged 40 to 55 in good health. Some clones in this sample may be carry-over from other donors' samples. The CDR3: CASSPAGDTVEQYF. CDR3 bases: TGTGCCAGCTCACCAGCGGGGGATACCGTCGAGCAGTACTTC.